This T cell receptor beta chain was found in a study of blood T cell repertoires in COVID-19. Study in general: The United States, Italy and Spain were the sources of the acute and convalescent COVID-19 samples. In each case, the material was cDNA or gDNA derived from T cells, B-cell-depleted T cells, or PBMCs.

Original handling: Nucleated cell counts were estimated from reference gene primer amplification. Generated by immunoSEQ multiplex PCR, the TCRdb table keeps only in-frame clones and is missing some. The V and J calls and the clone size are those of that table, but D and trimming were determined from the DNA. In the table there are 120,000 to 150,000 clones, approximately 89% of which are singletons. The ends lost 0 bases at V and 3 bases at J; junction bases unmatched: 0. This CDR3 has 15 amino acids. CDR1 and CDR2 (germline): SGHRS, YFSETQ. The clonotype comes from a man in his 60s with active or convalescent COVID-19. The chain uses TRBV5-1 and TRBJ2-2; TRBD1 agrees at 9 bases. The sequenced sample was peripheral blood. The chain's CDR3 is CASSLDRGHTGELFF. In DNA, the CDR3 is TGCGCCAGCAGCTTGGACAGGGGGCACACCGGGGAGCTGTTTTTT. The whole variable domain, filled in from reference TRBV5-1 and TRBJ2-2, reads KAGVTQTPRYLIKTRGQQVTLSCSPISGHRSVSWYQQTPGQGLQFLFEYFSETQRNKGNFPGRFSGRQFSNSRSEMNVSTLELGDSALYLCASSLDRGHTGELFFGEGSRLTVL.